This entry lists 4 T cell receptor beta chains sequenced from one sample in a study of blood T cells in healthy people across ages. It was with a sample-barcoded 5' primer and a J-beta primer mix that a second PCR of about 6 to 12 cycles was run. TCRdb used MiXCR to reprocess the 5' RACE reads, holding one entry per CDR3 protein. The table includes 750,000 to 850,000 distinct CDR3 sequences, 20% to 25% detected once. The sample also formed part of further work on T cells of mothers and their children.

The sample was blood. The source is a boy aged 5 to 17 in good health.

V usage is TRBV6-2 or TRBV6-3 and J usage is TRBJ2-7; no reliable D call. There are 14 residues in the CDR3. CDR1 and CDR2 from the germline V gene are MNHEY and SVGEGT. Trimming took 6 bases from V and 3 from J, leaving 15 bases between them. In nucleotides, the CDR3 is TGTGCCAGCAGCGAGCTCGACGCATTCTACGAGCAGTACTTC. Protein: CASSELDAFYEQYF.

This clonotype was observed a single time. This chain connects TRBV19 to TRBJ1-4, with TRBD1 matching 7 bases. CDR1 and CDR2 (germline): LNHDA, SQIVND (reference sequence). Trimming at V came to 5 bases and at J to 5 bases, leaving 8 bases not matched to a gene. This CDR3 has 15 residues. CDR3 protein: CASSVRQGRNEKLFF. The CDR3 coding sequence is TGTGCCAGTAGTGTACGACAGGGCCGAAATGAAAAACTGTTTTTT.

The chain couples TRBV3-1 to TRBJ2-1; D gene ambiguous. The DNA end lines up better with TRBJ2-5; the J call may be wrong. The CDR3 runs to 14 residues. The germline CDR1 and CDR2 sequences are LGHDT and YNNKEL (reference sequence). The CDR3 loop reads CASSQEAIKETQYF. The CDR3 bases are TGTGCCAGCAGCCAAGAGGCCATAAAAGAGACCCAGTACTTC.

The sample holds a few counts of this clonotype. V is TRBV6-2 or TRBV6-3 and J is TRBJ2-7; 7 positions agree with TRBD2. CDR1 MNHEY and CDR2 SVGEGT come from the germline V gene. V shed 8 bases and J 5 bases; nucleotides not matched to a gene: 18. The CDR3 extends over 16 amino acids. The CDR3 here is CASSWGETSFQDEQYF. For the CDR3, the DNA is TGTGCCAGCTCTTGGGGCGAGACTAGCTTTCAGGACGAGCAGTACTTC.